These 32 T cell receptor beta chains were all obtained from the same sample, sequenced in a study of glioma-infiltrating T cells after dendritic cell vaccination. The assay was immunoSEQ multiplex PCR, and TCRdb's table has in-frame clones only and misses some. This sample has 99,000 or so clones, with 90% found just once. Sample time point: after dendritic cell vaccination, including at tumor progression/relapse. This sample comprised blood, obtained after dendritic cell vaccination. The receptor set was obtained from a human donor with glioblastoma.

This rearrangement joins TRBV6-1 to TRBJ1-1; D is unresolved. The CDR3 sequence is 15 residues long. V was pared by 2 bases and J by 5 bases, with 15 bases between. CDR1 and CDR2 from the germline V gene are MNHNS and SASEGT. The CDR3 nucleotides are TGTGCCAGCAGTGAAAGGACCCGAGGGTGGACTGAAGCTTTCTTT. It yields the protein CASSERTRGWTEAFF.

In this sample, this clone turned up once. V and J are TRBV6-5 and TRBJ1-1; tentatively, D is TRBD1 (6 bases). This CDR3 is built from 14 residues. V lost 7 bases and J lost 5, with 17 bases in between. Germline CDR1 reads MNHEY; CDR2 reads SVGAGI. CDR3 bases: TGTGCCAGCATGTGGTCGGGACATGGGACTGAAGCTTTCTTT. It translates to CASMWSGHGTEAFF.

The chain couples TRBV9 to TRBJ2-1; possible D gene TRBD2, 5 bases. Germline V gene sequence: CDR1 SGDLS, CDR2 YYNGEE. This CDR3 is built from 13 residues. The germline V and J ends were trimmed by 1 base and 10 bases, with 12 bases remaining between them. The CDR3 coding sequence is TGTGCCAGCAGCGTACTATCGACGGGGGAGCAGTTCTTC. Amino acid sequence: CASSVLSTGEQFF.

This sequence joins TRBV4-1 and TRBJ2-1, with 12 bases identical to TRBD2. V gave up 4 bases and J gave up 1 base; unmatched junction bases: 5. Germline CDR1 is MGHRA and CDR2 is YSYEKL. This CDR3 contains 17 residues. For the CDR3, the DNA is TGCGCCAGCAGCCTCAGGACTAGCGGGGTATCCTACAATGAGCAGTTCTTC. It encodes CASSLRTSGVSYNEQFF.

V is TRBV19 and J is TRBJ2-7, with 8 positions matching TRBD1. Trimming cost V 3 bases and J 1 base; bases outside gene matches: 2. In germline, CDR1 is LNHDA, CDR2 SQIVND (reference sequence). CDR3 size: 14 residues. The CDR3 nucleotides read TGTGCCAGTAGTATGGGACAGGTATCCTACGAGCAGTACTTC. This codes for CASSMGQVSYEQYF.

The chain has TRBV29-1 and TRBJ2-5; D unclear. The V end lost 0 bases, the J end lost 5 bases, and 16 bases lay between the germline ends. This CDR3 contains 15 residues. CDR1 is SQVTM, CDR2 ANQGSEA, per germline. CDR3 region: CSVEDRRRSSETQYF. CDR3 DNA: TGCAGCGTTGAAGATCGTCGGAGATCCTCCGAGACCCAGTACTTC.

The chain links TRBV7-9 to TRBJ1-5; D call uncertain. The germline V and J ends were trimmed by 2 bases and 0 bases, with 5 bases remaining between them. Looked up from germline, CDR1 is SEHNR and CDR2 is FQNEAQ (reference sequence). The CDR3 runs 14 residues. The CDR3 sequence: CASSLSDSNQPQHF. CDR3 nucleotides: TGTGCCAGCAGCTTATCAGATAGCAATCAGCCCCAGCATTTT.

The chain employs TRBV19 and TRBJ1-2; 9 bases line up with TRBD1. The CDR3 is 16 residues long. Germline loops: CDR1 LNHDA, CDR2 SQIVND (reference sequence). With 3 bases clipped from V and 7 bases from J, the junction kept 12 bases outside the gene matches. The CDR3 protein is CASSIPQGAGSIGYTF. CDR3 nucleotides: TGTGCCAGTAGTATTCCACAGGGGGCAGGGTCCATTGGCTACACCTTC.

The chain is built from TRBV6-5 and TRBJ2-7; D might be TRBD2 (6 bases). The germline CDR1 and CDR2 sequences are MNHEY and SVGAGI. V lost 7 bases, J lost 0 bases, and 13 bases lay in between. The length of the CDR3 is 14 residues. For the CDR3, the DNA is TGTGCCAGCACCAGAGCGGGTAGCTCCTACGAGCAGTACTTC. It specifies CASTRAGSSYEQYF.

This chain links TRBV9 with TRBJ2-7, with TRBD1 matching 7 bases. Germline V gene lookup returns CDR1 SGDLS and CDR2 YYNGEE. V lost 0 bases to trimming and J lost 3 bases; unmatched junction nucleotides: 3. The CDR3 is made up of 14 amino acids. The chain's CDR3 is CASSVGDSGYEQYF. The CDR3 DNA sequence: TGTGCCAGCAGCGTAGGGGACAGTGGCTACGAGCAGTACTTC. Based on the CDR3 plus reference TRBV9 and TRBJ2-7, the full variable domain is DSGVTQTPKHLITATGQRVTLRCSPRSGDLSVYWYQQSLDQGLQFLIQYYNGEERAKGNILERFSAQQFPDLHSELNLSSLELGDSALYFCASSVGDSGYEQYFGPGTRLTVT.

The chain joins TRBV15 to TRBJ2-1; D might be TRBD1 (6 bases). Germline V gene data show CDR1 as LNHNV and CDR2 as YYDKDF (reference sequence). V was cut by 1 base and J by 0 bases, with 10 bases left in between. CDR3 size: 16 residues. The CDR3 nucleotides are TGTGCCACCAGCAGAGGGCAGGGGAGCTCCTACAATGAGCAGTTCTTC. It translates to CATSRGQGSSYNEQFF.

The chain is built from TRBV30 and TRBJ1-6; D remains unclear. This CDR3 comprises 14 residues. CDR1 and CDR2 (germline): GTSNPN, SVGIG (reference sequence). The V end lost 4 bases, the J end lost 8 bases, and 15 bases lay between the germline ends. The CDR3 protein is CAWMGVTADSPLHF. The CDR3 bases are TGTGCCTGGATGGGAGTAACAGCAGATTCACCCCTCCACTTT. The full variable domain, in which reference TRBV30 and TRBJ1-6 provide the parts outside the CDR3, is SQTIHQWPATLVQPVGSPLSLECTVEGTSNPNLYWYRQAAGRGLQLLFYSVGIGQISSEVPQNLSASRPQDRQFILSSKKLLLSDSGFYLCAWMGVTADSPLHFGNGTRLTVT.

V and J are TRBV2 and TRBJ2-5; D is unclear. The CDR3 sequence is 14 residues long. V lost 2 bases and J lost 2, with 9 bases in between. Germline loops: CDR1 SNHLY, CDR2 FYNNEI. CDR3 amino acids: CASSEFRMQETQYF. CDR3 coding DNA: TGTGCCAGCAGTGAATTCAGGATGCAAGAGACCCAGTACTTC.

This chain links TRBV5-6 with TRBJ1-5; D uncertain. V lost 4 bases to trimming and J lost 4 bases, with 3 bases between them. Per the germline V gene, CDR1 is SGHDT and CDR2 is YYEEEE. This CDR3 contains 11 residues. The CDR3 reads CASSPNQPQHF. CDR3 nucleotides: TGTGCCAGCAGCCCTAATCAGCCCCAGCATTTT.

The V gene is TRBV30, the J gene TRBJ1-2; 9 positions match TRBD1. Germline V gives CDR1 GTSNPN, CDR2 SVGIG (reference sequence). Trimming at V came to 0 bases and at J to 7 bases, leaving 9 bases not matched to a gene. The CDR3 extends over 15 amino acids. CDR3 coding DNA: TGTGCCTGGAGTGTAAAAAACAGGGGGCTCCGTGGCTACACCTTC. Translation gives CAWSVKNRGLRGYTF.

CDR3 nucleotides: TGTGCCAGCAGTTACAGGGCGGGGGGCAACACAGATACGCAGTATTTT. Translated: CASSYRAGGNTDTQYF. This rearrangement joins TRBV6-6 to TRBJ2-3; 8 positions match TRBD2. With V trimmed by 2 bases and J by 2 bases, 6 bases remained unmatched. The CDR3 runs 16 residues. Germline V lookup: CDR1 MNHNY, CDR2 SVGAGI (reference sequence).

This rearrangement joins TRBV5-1 to TRBJ2-1; D may be TRBD1 (6 bases). The CDR3 extends over 13 amino acids. CDR1 SGHRS and CDR2 YFSETQ come from the germline V gene. Trimming shortened V by 2 bases and J by 6 bases, and 9 bases separated the two germline ends. CDR3 sequence (DNA): TGCGCCAGCAGCTTTGGGGGCTCCAATGAGCAGTTCTTC. It translates to CASSFGGSNEQFF.

The J gene is TRBJ1-1, the V gene TRBV10-3, with 7 bases that match TRBD1. The CDR3 extends over 13 amino acids. The germline CDR1 and CDR2 sequences are ENHRY and SYGVKD. Trimming at V came to 6 bases and at J to 4 bases, leaving 5 bases not matched to a gene. CDR3 loop: CAIREQGTTEAFF. The CDR3 bases are TGTGCCATCAGGGAACAGGGGACCACTGAAGCTTTCTTT.

V and J are TRBV18 and TRBJ2-7; tentatively, D is TRBD2 (5 bases). Trimming removed 1 base at V and 1 base at J, with 8 bases between. Germline values: CDR1 KGHSH, CDR2 LQKENI. This CDR3 comprises 14 residues. CDR3 coding DNA: TGTGCCAGCTCACCACGTTCGGGGTCCTACGAGCAGTACTTC. Protein sequence: CASSPRSGSYEQYF.

This clone was seen more than once but under ten times. The rearrangement joins TRBV18 to TRBJ2-7; 7 bases map to TRBD1. The CDR3 consists of 18 residues. Germline CDR1 and CDR2: KGHSH and LQKENI. The trim removed 4 bases at V and 6 bases at J, leaving 21 bases unmatched. CDR3 loop: CASSLGTVLNTPHGEQYF. CDR3 sequence (DNA): TGTGCCAGCTCACTCGGGACAGTGTTAAATACCCCCCACGGCGAGCAGTACTTC. Supplemented by reference TRBV18 and TRBJ2-7, the full variable domain reads NAGVMQNPRHLVRRRGQEARLRCSPMKGHSHVYWYRQLPEEGLKFMVYLQKENIIDESGMPKERFSAEFPKEGPSILRIQQVVRGDSAAYFCASSLGTVLNTPHGEQYFGPGTRLTVT.

The chain has TRBV21-1 and TRBJ2-7; no DNA check was done on the table's D call, TRBD1. TRBV21-1 is shown as a pseudogene. This CDR3 is built from 16 residues. This CDR3 is CASSKDVRGLKDEQYF. For the CDR3, the DNA is TGTGCCAGCAGCAAAGATGTCAGGGGGCTTAAGGACGAGCAGTACTTC.

The chain uses TRBV25-1 and TRBJ2-6; possibly TRBD1 for D (6 bases). Germline V gives CDR1 MGHDK, CDR2 SYGVNS. This CDR3 region has 14 residues. The V and J ends lost 7 bases and 0 bases respectively, with 7 bases between them. The CDR3 protein is CASMGHSGANVLTF. The CDR3 nucleotides read TGTGCCAGCATGGGACACTCTGGGGCCAACGTCCTGACTTTC.

The J gene is TRBJ2-1, the V gene TRBV9; 9 bases are shared with TRBD1. Trimming cost V 3 bases and J 4 bases; bases outside gene matches: 8. The CDR3 runs 16 residues. Germline CDR1 and CDR2: SGDLS and YYNGEE. CDR3 region: CASSATQGAGYNEQFF. The CDR3 coding sequence is TGTGCCAGCAGCGCCACACAGGGGGCTGGATACAATGAGCAGTTCTTC.

The rearrangement joins TRBV4-2 to TRBJ2-5; 11 positions agree with TRBD2. V gave up 1 base and J gave up 0 bases; unmatched junction bases: 7. The germline CDR1 and CDR2 sequences are LGHNA and YNFKEQ. The length of the CDR3 is 18 residues. CDR3 amino acids: CASSQGLASGRYQETQYF. The DNA of the CDR3 is TGTGCCAGCAGCCAAGGGTTGGCTAGCGGGAGGTACCAAGAGACCCAGTACTTC.

The gene calls are TRBV11-3 and TRBJ1-4, with a weak D call TRBD1 (5 bases). The CDR3 has 13 residues. Germline V lookup: CDR1 SGHNT, CDR2 YENEEA. V lost 5 bases and J lost 8, with 12 bases in between. The CDR3 bases are TGTGCCAGCAGCGGAACGGGGGAGGAAAAACTGTTTTTT. Its translation is CASSGTGEEKLFF. Based on the CDR3 plus reference TRBV11-3 and TRBJ1-4, the full variable domain is EAGVVQSPRYKIIEKKQPVAFWCNPISGHNTLYWYLQNLGQGPELLIRYENEEAVDDSQLPKDRFSAERLKGVDSTLKIQPAELGDSAVYLCASSGTGEEKLFFGSGTQLSVL.

This rearrangement joins TRBV7-6 to TRBJ2-7; D possibly corresponds to TRBD2 (5 bases). The germline V gene has CDR1 SGHVS and CDR2 FNYEAQ. Deletions cut 2 bases from V and 1 base from J, with 12 bases between. This CDR3 comprises 15 residues. This CDR3 is CASSLNRELSYEQYF. The CDR3 DNA follows: TGTGCCAGCAGCTTAAACCGGGAACTATCCTACGAGCAGTACTTC. Full variable domain (remainder filled in from reference TRBV7-6 and TRBJ2-7): GAGVSQSPRYKVTKRGQDVALRCDPISGHVSLYWYRQALGQGPEFLTYFNYEAQQDKSGLPNDRFSAERPEGSISTLTIQRTEQRDSAMYRCASSLNRELSYEQYFGPGTRLTVT.

About this clone: The sample has other DNA sequences that encode this CDR3 too. The genes are TRBV30 and TRBJ2-7, with TRBD1 matching 9 bases. The CDR3 is made up of 15 amino acids. Trimming took 0 bases from V and 2 from J; bases not matched to a gene: 5. CDR1 is GTSNPN, CDR2 SVGIG, per germline (reference sequence). The CDR3: CAWSVPTGGTYEQYF. In DNA form, the CDR3 reads TGTGCCTGGAGTGTCCCGACAGGGGGGACCTACGAGCAGTACTTC.

The J gene is TRBJ2-3, the V gene TRBV5-4, with D perhaps matching TRBD2 (6 bases). V lost 3 bases to trimming and J lost 4 bases, with 21 bases between them. The germline CDR1 and CDR2 sequences are SGHNT and YYREEE (reference sequence). CDR3 length: 17 amino acids. CDR3 amino acids: CASSSRRGRIAADTQYF. The CDR3, as DNA: TGTGCCAGCAGCTCCAGAAGGGGTAGAATAGCGGCAGATACGCAGTATTTT.

This clone has only one observation. V gene TRBV6-5 combines with J gene TRBJ1-6; a weak D match, TRBD1 (6 bases). From germline, CDR1 is MNHEY and CDR2 SVGAGI. This CDR3 is 14 amino acids long. Trimming took 6 bases from V and 9 from J, leaving 15 bases between them. Here the CDR3 reads CASSRGAVSSPLHF. The CDR3 DNA sequence: TGTGCCAGCAGCCGGGGGGCAGTGAGTTCACCCCTCCACTTT.

This clone showed up just a few times. The genes are TRBV7-8 and TRBJ2-7; 7 nucleotides align to TRBD2. The germline CDR1 and CDR2 sequences are SGHVS and FQNEAQ. This CDR3 region has 15 residues. V trimming: 2 bases; J trimming: 2 bases; junction bases outside the gene matches: 6. CDR3 in DNA: TGTGCCAGCAGCTTAATGGGTGGGGGGGCCTACGAGCAGTACTTC. This gives the protein CASSLMGGGAYEQYF.

The chain recombines TRBV18 with TRBJ1-4; no reliable D call. The CDR3 runs 14 residues. Germline CDR1 KGHSH, CDR2 LQKENI. Trimming took off 9 bases at V and 0 bases at J, with 11 bases between the two ends. CDR3 nucleotide sequence: TGTGCCAGTACAGAGGGTTCAACTAATGAAAAACTGTTTTTT. Its translation: CASTEGSTNEKLFF.

The chain joins TRBV5-1 to TRBJ1-4; perhaps TRBD1 as D (5 bases). V lost 6 bases and J 4 bases, leaving 16 bases between the germline ends. Germline CDR1 is SGHRS and CDR2 is YFSETQ. This CDR3 has 15 amino acids. As DNA, the CDR3 is TGCGCCAGCAACCTCAGGCCGGGGGGTAATGAAAAACTGTTTTTT. The encoded protein is CASNLRPGGNEKLFF.